This entry describes one T cell receptor (beta chain). What it binds is not known. The PCR contained 60 Vbeta and 13 Jbeta primers. Only in-frame clones appear in the TCRdb table, and some are missing; sequencing was by immunoSEQ multiplex PCR. This table has hundreds of thousands of clones, about 80% appearing once. The data stem from a study of cytomegalovirus exposure and HLA in healthy donors. The V gene's germline CDR1 is SGHDN and CDR2 FVKESK. Trimming pared 8 bases from V and 5 bases from J, leaving 17 bases between. CDR3 length: 14 residues. Study findings and constraints: Sequencing depth across donors, presence/absence analyses assumed, was roughly uniform.

Donors showed nominal health when sampled, although they likely had unrecorded immune exposures. The material sequenced was PBMCs. This receptor was identified in a woman aged 40-49 years in good health and CMV-seronegative. The rearrangement uses TRBV14 and TRBJ2-3; D may be TRBD2 (6 bases). The CDR3 reads CASASGRGGDTQYF. The CDR3 DNA reads as TGTGCCAGCGCATCGGGGCGGGGAGGAGATACGCAGTATTTT.